These T cell receptor beta chains were read from a single sample in a study of graft-versus-host responses after intestinal transplantation. Profiled with immunoSEQ multiplex PCR; TCRdb holds only in-frame clones, not every one. The sample gives 99,000 or so clones, 86% of which show up once; around 1.4% is in the top ten. The source material was PBMCs, sampled 255 days after intestinal transplant. The receptor set was obtained from a human patient who received an intestinal transplant, so some T cells may come from the graft donor. The CDR3 runs from the conserved cysteine through the conserved F or W. A D gene is named only where the DNA matches it firmly. Some rows mark clone size as missing; the rest say once, few, many or name a class of expanded clone.

J	D	size	V	DNA	CDR3
TRBJ2-7	.	.	TRBV6-1	TGTGCCAGCAGGGCTAGCAGAAACTACGAGCAGTACTTC	CASRASRNYEQYF
TRBJ2-5	.	few	TRBV14	TGTGCCAGCAGCCAAGGGGCAGCCTCGACCCAGTACTTC	CASSQGAASTQYF
TRBJ2-3	.	.	TRBV5-1	TGCGCCAGCACTCTGGGGGGCGGAGATACGCAGTATTTT	CASTLGGGDTQYF
TRBJ1-5	TRBD1	.	TRBV4-1	TGCGCCAGCAGCCCAGTGGGACAGGGGGTCAATCAGCCCCAGCATTTT	CASSPVGQGVNQPQHF
TRBJ2-1	TRBD2	.	TRBV28	TGTGCCAGCAGGTTTAGCGGGGGGGCCGCCTACAATGAGCAGTTCTTC	CASRFSGGAAYNEQFF
TRBJ1-6	.	.	TRBV28	TGTGCCAGCAGTACTAATGGGGGGCTTAGTTCACCCCTCCACTTT	CASSTNGGLSSPLHF
TRBJ2-3	.	.	TRBV5-1	TGTGCCAGCAGCTTTGGAACAGGGTCGACAGATACGCAGTATTTT	CASSFGTGSTDTQYF
TRBJ2-7	.	.	TRBV29-1	TGCAGCGTGGGGTCCGGTGGAGCCTCCTACGAGCAGTACTTC	CSVGSGGASYEQYF
TRBJ1-1	.	once	TRBV9	TGTGCCAGCAGCAAACGACAATCGAACACTGAAGCTTTCTTT	CASSKRQSNTEAFF
TRBJ2-1	.	.	TRBV9	TGTGCCAGCAGCGACCCGAGGCAGGGTTCCGCCGACAATGAGCAGTTCTTC	CASSDPRQGSADNEQFF